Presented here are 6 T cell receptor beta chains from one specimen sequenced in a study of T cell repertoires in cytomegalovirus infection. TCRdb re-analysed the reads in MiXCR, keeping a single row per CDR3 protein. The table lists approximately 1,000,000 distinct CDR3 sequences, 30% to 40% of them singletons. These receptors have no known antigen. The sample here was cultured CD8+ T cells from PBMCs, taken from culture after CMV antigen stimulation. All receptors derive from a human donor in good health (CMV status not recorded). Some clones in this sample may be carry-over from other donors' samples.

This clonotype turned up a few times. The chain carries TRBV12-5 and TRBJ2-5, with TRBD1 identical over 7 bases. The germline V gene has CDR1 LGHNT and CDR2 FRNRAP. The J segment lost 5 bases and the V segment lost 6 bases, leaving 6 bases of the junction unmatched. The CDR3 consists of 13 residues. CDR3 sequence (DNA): TGTGCTAGTGGCCCAGGACAGGTGGAGACCCAGTACTTC. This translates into CASGPGQVETQYF.

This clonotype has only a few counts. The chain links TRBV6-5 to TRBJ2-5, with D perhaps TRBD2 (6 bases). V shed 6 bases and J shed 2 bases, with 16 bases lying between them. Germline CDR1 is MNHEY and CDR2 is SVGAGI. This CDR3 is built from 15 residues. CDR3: CASSWDFGRQETQYF. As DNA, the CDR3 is TGTGCCAGCAGCTGGGACTTCGGAAGGCAAGAGACCCAGTACTTC.

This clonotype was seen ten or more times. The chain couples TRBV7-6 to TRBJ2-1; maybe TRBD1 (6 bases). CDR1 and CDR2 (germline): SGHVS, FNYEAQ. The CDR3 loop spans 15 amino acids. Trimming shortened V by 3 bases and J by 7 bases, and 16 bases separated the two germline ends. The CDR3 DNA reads TGTGCCAGCAGCTTCACAGGGAACCATGGTAATGAGCAGTTCTTC. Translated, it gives CASSFTGNHGNEQFF.

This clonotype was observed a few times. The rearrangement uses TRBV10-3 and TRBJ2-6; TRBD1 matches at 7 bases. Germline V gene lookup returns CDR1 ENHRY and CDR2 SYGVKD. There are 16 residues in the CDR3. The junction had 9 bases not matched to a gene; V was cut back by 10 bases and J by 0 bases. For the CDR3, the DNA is TGTGCCACACTATTTGGACAGGCCTCTGGGGCCAACGTCCTGACTTTC. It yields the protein CATLFGQASGANVLTF.

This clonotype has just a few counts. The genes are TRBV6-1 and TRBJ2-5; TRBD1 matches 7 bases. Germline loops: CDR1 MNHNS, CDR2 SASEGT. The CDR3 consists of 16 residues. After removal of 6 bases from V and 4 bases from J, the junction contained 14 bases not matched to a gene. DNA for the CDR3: TGTGCCAGCAGCTCCCCTTCCGACAGGGAATCAGAGACCCAGTACTTC. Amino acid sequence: CASSSPSDRESETQYF.

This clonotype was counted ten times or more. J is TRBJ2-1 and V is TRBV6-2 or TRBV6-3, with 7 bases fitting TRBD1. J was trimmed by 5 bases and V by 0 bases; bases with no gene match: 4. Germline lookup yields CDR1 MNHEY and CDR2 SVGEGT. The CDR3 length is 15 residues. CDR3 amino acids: CASSYSNGQDNEQFF. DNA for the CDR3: TGTGCCAGCAGTTACTCAAATGGACAGGACAATGAGCAGTTCTTC.